This T cell receptor beta chain was observed in a study of identical twins. General study results and limits: Abundant cord blood beta clonotypes carried fewer insertions; memory repertoires showed none. Analyses based on zero insertions could be partly confounded by invariant MAIT and iNKT cells.

TCRdb independently ran MiXCR on the 5' RACE reads; one entry per CDR3 protein. Of 300,000 or so distinct CDR3 sequences listed, roughly 10% were seen once; the top ten hold roughly 6.4%. This clonotype was seen many times. Its specificity is not known. V shed 0 bases and J shed 0 bases, with 8 bases lying between them. Germline V gene lookup returns CDR1 SGHVS and CDR2 FNYEAQ. The CDR3 is made up of 16 amino acids. These data were also filed under a second study, of yellow fever vaccine responses in identical twins.

Sequenced input: CD8+ T cells sorted from blood. This sequence was found in a woman between 18 and 29 years old in good health. V and J are TRBV7-6 and TRBJ2-2; TRBD2 is a possible D gene (6 bases). The CDR3 sequence is CASSLAGGANTGELFF. As DNA, the CDR3 is TGTGCCAGCAGCTTAGCGGGGGGTGCGAACACCGGGGAGCTGTTTTTT.